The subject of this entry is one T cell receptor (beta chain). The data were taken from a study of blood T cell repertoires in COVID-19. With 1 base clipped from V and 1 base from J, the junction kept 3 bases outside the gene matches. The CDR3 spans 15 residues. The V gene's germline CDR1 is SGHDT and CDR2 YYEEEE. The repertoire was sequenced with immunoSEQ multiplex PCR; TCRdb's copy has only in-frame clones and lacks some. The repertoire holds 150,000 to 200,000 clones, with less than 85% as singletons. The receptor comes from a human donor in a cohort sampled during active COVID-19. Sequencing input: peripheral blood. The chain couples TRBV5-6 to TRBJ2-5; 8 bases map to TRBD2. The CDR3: CASSLLAGAQETQYF. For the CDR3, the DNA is TGTGCCAGCAGCTTGCTAGCGGGTGCCCAAGAGACCCAGTACTTC. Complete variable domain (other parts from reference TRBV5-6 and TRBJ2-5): DAGVTQSPTHLIKTRGQQVTLRCSPKSGHDTVSWYQQALGQGPQFIFQYYEEEERQRGNFPDRFSGHQFPNYSSELNVNALLLGDSALYLCASSLLAGAQETQYFGPGTRLLVL.